Given below is one T cell receptor (beta chain) in context. What it binds is unknown. The sample belongs to a study of T cell responses to AZD1222 COVID-19 vaccine. Notes on the study in general: Spike-wide vaccine-associated CD4 TCRs dominated at 160-218 and 743-854. White British people made up most donors, females outnumbered males, and clonal diversity was possibly underestimated.

The CDR3 covers 17 residues. Trimming at V came to 0 bases and at J to 2 bases, leaving 8 bases not matched to a gene. Germline V lookup: CDR1 SGHRS, CDR2 YFSETQ. The method was immunoSEQ multiplex PCR; TCRdb's version includes in-frame clones alone and lacks a portion of them. The data hold just under 55,000 clones, with 87% observed a single time. The sequencing used peripheral blood, collected on day 0 of AZD1222 vaccination. This chain connects TRBV5-1 to TRBJ1-2, with 9 bases fitting TRBD1. This clonotype was sampled from an adult in good health. CDR3 region: CASSLGTGTGRNYGYTF. The CDR3 DNA reads TGCGCCAGCAGCTTGGGTACCGGGACAGGGCGAAACTATGGCTACACCTTC.